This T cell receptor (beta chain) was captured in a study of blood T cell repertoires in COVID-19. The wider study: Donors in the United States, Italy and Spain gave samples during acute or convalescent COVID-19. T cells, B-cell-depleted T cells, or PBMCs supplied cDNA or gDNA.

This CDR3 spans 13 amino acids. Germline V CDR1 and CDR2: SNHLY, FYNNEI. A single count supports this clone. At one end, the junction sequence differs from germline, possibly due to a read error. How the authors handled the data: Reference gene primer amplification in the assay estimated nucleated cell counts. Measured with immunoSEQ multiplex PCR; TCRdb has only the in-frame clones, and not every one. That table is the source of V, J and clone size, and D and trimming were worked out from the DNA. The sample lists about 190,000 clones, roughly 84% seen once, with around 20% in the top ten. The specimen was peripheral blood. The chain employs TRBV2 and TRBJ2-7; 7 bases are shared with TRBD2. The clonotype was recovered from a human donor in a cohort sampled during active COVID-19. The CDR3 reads CASSEGGGLPGDF. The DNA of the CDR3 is TGTGCCAGCAGTGAAGGGGGAGGGCTCCCCGGAGACTTC.